This TCR beta chain was captured by sequencing in a study of blood T cells in healthy people across ages. Findings and caveats of the study: The unknown donor CMV status may have confounded expanded clonotype changes.

A word on this clonotype: The target antigen is unknown.

The use of a sample-barcoded 5' primer and a J-beta primer mix characterized a second PCR of roughly 6 to 11 cycles. TCRdb passed the 5' RACE reads through MiXCR, listing each CDR3 protein once. The data hold 600,000 to 1,000,000 distinct CDR3 sequences, with roughly 64% observed a single time. This clonotype was sampled from a man aged 25-40 years in good health. Specimen: blood.

Here the CDR3 reads CASSLERDSPLHF. CDR3 sequence (DNA): TGTGCCAGCAGCTTAGAGCGGGATTCACCCCTCCACTTT. The chain employs TRBV7-9 and TRBJ1-6; D unresolved. Germline CDR1 and CDR2: SEHNR and FQNEAQ (reference sequence). Trimming left V 1 base short and J 8 bases short, with 6 bases between. The CDR3 contains 13 residues.